The text below deals with one T cell receptor (beta chain). This clone has just one count. Its antigen is currently not known. Nothing much larger sits one base from this clone, and base qualities are not available. The sample carries other DNA sequences with the same CDR3. This specimen belongs to a study of shared clonotypes between healthy human individuals (TCRdb year 2020). With respect to the entire study: The cohort comprised a couple of women and a few men aged 18 to 49 years. The study deeply sequenced blood TCR repertoires of about 5 healthy adults to estimate repertoire size and the extent of clonotype sharing between individuals. For each donor, three plates each were used for CD4 naive and CD4 memory, two plates were used for CD8 naive, and one plate was used for CD8 memory. Libraries were prepared and TCR repertoires were sequenced by different laboratories using diverse techniques, in order to increase sequencing depth and limit assay-specific biases. Each donor's leukapheresis produced roughly between about 0.9 and 9.5 billion PBMCs. Findings and caveats that apply to the study as a whole: Larger estimated clonotype richness was generally found for naive subsets than for memory subsets. Because the study included a small number of donors, the genetic and exposure-history diversity represented was limited. Sharing across a few donors was observed for 5% to 6.5% of naive CD4, under 4% of naive CD8, 2% to 2.5% of memory CD4, and about 0.38% of memory CD8 clonotypes. Incomplete sequencing was indicated by rarefaction of sorted-subset datasets, despite the large sequencing depth. Compared with non-shared clonotypes, the clonotypes found in all four sorted-subset donors had higher generation probabilities. Based on pairwise subsampling, the degree of clonotype sharing among donors was expected to be affected by sequencing depth. Only blood was sampled, and tissue TCR repertoires likely differ from those in blood.

The donors were healthy, HIV-negative adults who had no recently reported acute infections or vaccinations. Every donor was a Caucasian adult residing in Nashville, Tennessee, USA. Magnetic negative selection was used to enrich CD4+ T cells, after which naive cells were positively selected on CD45RA and the negative fraction became the memory subset. After blood collection by leukapheresis, PBMCs were isolated using Ficoll-Histopaque density gradient centrifugation and then cryopreserved in the vapor phase of liquid nitrogen. Purity and quantity of every magnetically sorted T cell population were checked by analytical flow cytometry. From each sorted fraction, genomic DNA was isolated and quantified by UV absorbance on a Nanodrop 2000c. Using the deep immunoSEQ assay, multiplex PCR amplified TCR CDR3 regions from genomic DNA. Extracted genomic DNA from each cell subset was distributed evenly across all wells of several immunoSEQ 96-well plates, and each plate was treated as a replicate. For sorted subsets, each replicate PCR was loaded with 200 ng genomic DNA, equivalent to 30,000 or so T cell genomes. Purified libraries were measured with a Qubit 3.0 fluorometer, size-checked on a Bioanalyzer 2100, and measured again with the KAPA Library Quantification kit. A separate single-read 150-cycle Illumina NextSeq 550 flow cell was used to sequence each immunoSEQ 96-well plate. Per the source publication's procedure: Because only junctional sequences without quality scores were contained in the immunoSEQ output, filtering matching that applied to full-length reads could not be performed. Sequences were annotated with PyIR, a Python wrapper for IgBLAST v1.9, using IMGT germline references to assign V/J genes and CDR3. Reads were removed for weak V/J assignments (E-value above 1e-6), missing CDR3, stop codons, out-of-frame junctions, or ambiguous translated residues. V3J clonotypes were defined as sequences sharing an identical inferred V gene, J gene, and CDR3 amino acid sequence. The percentage overlap between two repertoires was calculated by dividing the number of shared unique clonotypes by the size of the smaller repertoire. RTK rarefaction, the Chao1 estimator, and Recon v2.1 estimates of unobserved clonotypes were used to assess repertoire richness. OLGA was used to compute generation probabilities for all TCRbeta clonotypes that the gDNA method yielded from a handful of donors. What TCRdb holds here is the immuneACCESS table cut down to in-frame rearrangements. Part of the clones is not present; checked against another copy, under half of the missing clones reflect an unresolved V gene, and the others are unexplained. The V and J calls and clone size come from that table; D and trimming were worked out from the DNA. The table for this sample lists over 950,000 clones; 70% to 80% of them were counted only once. The top ten clonotypes cover more than 0.85% of the sample.

V and J lose 6 bases and 5 bases, and a span of 4 bases separates them. Via the germline V gene, CDR1 is MNHNS and CDR2 SASEGT. From the cysteine up to the phenylalanine, the CDR3 has a length of 10 residues. CDR3 DNA only is kept here, 30 bases in frame from base 1. The origin of this receptor is a young man in good health. Some clones in this sample may be carry-over from other donors' samples. Source material: memory CD4+ T cells from PBMCs. Sample cell subset or site, as interpreted from the label and publication: CD45RA-negative fraction. Rearrangement joined TRBV6-1 to TRBJ2-5; the D gene remains uncertain. The DNA sequence reads TGTGCCAGCAGGCGGGAGACCCAGTACTTC. This encodes CASRRETQYF.